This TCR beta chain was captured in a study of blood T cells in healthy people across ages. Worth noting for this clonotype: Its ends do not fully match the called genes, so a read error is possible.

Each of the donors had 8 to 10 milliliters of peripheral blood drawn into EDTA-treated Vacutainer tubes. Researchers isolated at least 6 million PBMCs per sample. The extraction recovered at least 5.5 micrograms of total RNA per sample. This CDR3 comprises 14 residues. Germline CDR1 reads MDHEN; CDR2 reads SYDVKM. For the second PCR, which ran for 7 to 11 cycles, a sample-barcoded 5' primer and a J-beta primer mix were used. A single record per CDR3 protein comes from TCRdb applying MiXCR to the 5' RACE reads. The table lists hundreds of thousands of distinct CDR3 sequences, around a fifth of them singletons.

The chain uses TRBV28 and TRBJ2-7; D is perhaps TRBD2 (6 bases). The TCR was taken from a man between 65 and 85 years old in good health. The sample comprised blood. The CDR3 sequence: CACSPLAGYNEQYF. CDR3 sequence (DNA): TGTGCCTGCAGCCCACTGGCGGGGTACAACGAGCAGTACTTC. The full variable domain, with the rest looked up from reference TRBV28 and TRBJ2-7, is DVKVTQSSRYLVKRTGEKVFLECVQDMDHENMFWYRQDPGLGLRLIYFSYDVKMKEKGDIPEGYSVSREKKERFSLILESASTNQTSMYLCACSPLAGYNEQYFGPGTRLTVT.